Sequencing of this T cell receptor (beta chain) was carried out in a study of blood T cell repertoires in COVID-19. Looking at the study overall: Collection of acute and convalescent COVID-19 samples took place in the United States, Italy and Spain. PBMCs, B-cell-depleted T cells, or T cells provided the cDNA or gDNA that made up the material.

Original data processing: How many nucleated cells were present was estimated from reference gene primer amplification. Profiled with immunoSEQ multiplex PCR; TCRdb holds only in-frame clones, not every one. The DNA gave D and trimming, while V, J and clone size come from that table. The table shows roughly 100,000 clones, with approximately 80% occurring only once. This receptor was identified in a human donor in a cohort sampled during active COVID-19. The sample taken for sequencing was peripheral blood.

The CDR3 here is CASSETREGGYTF. CDR3 sequence (DNA): TGCGCCAGCAGTGAGACGAGGGAGGGTGGCTACACCTTC. This chain connects TRBV10-2 to TRBJ1-2; no reliable D call. This CDR3 comprises 13 residues. Germline loops: CDR1 WSHSY, CDR2 SAAADI. V gave up 2 bases and J gave up 7 bases, with 11 bases separating them.